This T cell receptor beta chain was obtained from a study of blood T cells in healthy people across ages. A sample-barcoded 5' primer and a J-beta primer mix were used in a second PCR of roughly 7 to 11 cycles. Each cDNA molecule carried a tag from a template-switch adaptor that contained 12 random nucleotides. Each CDR3 protein is one row after TCRdb ran MiXCR on the 5' RACE reads. Altogether about 1 million distinct CDR3 sequences are present, 35% to 50% being singletons, with the ten largest covering about 19%. This TCR was sampled from a woman aged 60-75 years in good health. The source material was blood.

The CDR3 region is CSAPDPPREQYF. The CDR3 coding sequence is TGCAGTGCTCCGGACCCTCCGAGAGAGCAGTACTTC. The chain links TRBV20-1 to TRBJ2-7, with no clear D. Between the trimmed V and J ends, which lost 5 bases and 7 bases, there was a span of 15 bases. Germline V gene lookup returns CDR1 DFQATT and CDR2 SNEGSKA (reference sequence). The CDR3 runs to 12 residues.